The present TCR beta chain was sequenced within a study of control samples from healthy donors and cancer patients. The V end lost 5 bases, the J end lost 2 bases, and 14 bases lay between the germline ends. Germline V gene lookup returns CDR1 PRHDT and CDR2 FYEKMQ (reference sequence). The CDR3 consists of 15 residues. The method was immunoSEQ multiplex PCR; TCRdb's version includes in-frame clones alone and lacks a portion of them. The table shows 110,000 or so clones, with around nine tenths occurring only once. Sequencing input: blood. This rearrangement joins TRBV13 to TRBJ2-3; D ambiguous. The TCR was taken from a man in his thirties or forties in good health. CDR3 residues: CASSPRSDNTDTQYF. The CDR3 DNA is TGTGCCAGCAGCCCCCGTTCAGATAACACAGATACGCAGTATTTT.